Shown below are 9 T cell receptor beta chains from a single sample sequenced in a study of T cell responses to AZD1222 COVID-19 vaccine. Method: immunoSEQ multiplex PCR; TCRdb's copy keeps in-frame clones and lacks some. This sample has approximately 80,000 clones, with 75% to 85% found just once. Specimen: peripheral blood, collected on day 0 of AZD1222 vaccination. All receptors come from an adult in good health.

The CDR3 DNA is TGTGCCAGCAGTGAAGCAGAAGGGGGTTCGGGAAACACCATATATTTT. Its protein product is CASSEAEGGSGNTIYF. The chain is built from TRBV6-1 and TRBJ1-3; perhaps TRBD1 as D (6 bases). CDR1 is MNHNS, CDR2 SASEGT, per germline. V was trimmed by 0 bases and J by 4 bases, leaving 13 bases between them. The CDR3 length is 16 residues.

The chain recombines TRBV19 with TRBJ2-7, with TRBD1 matching over 7 bases. V was clipped by 1 base and J by 5 bases; unmatched bases: 2. CDR1 is LNHDA, CDR2 SQIVND, per germline (reference sequence). The CDR3 spans 13 residues. CDR3 sequence (DNA): TGTGCCAGTAGTATAGGTACAGGGGACGAGCAGTACTTC. Translating it yields CASSIGTGDEQYF.

The chain is built from TRBV24-1 and TRBJ1-1; D uncertain. This CDR3 spans 13 amino acids. Trimming cost V 3 bases and J 5 bases, with 9 bases left between them. Germline V gene lookup returns CDR1 KGHDR and CDR2 SFDVKD. In nucleotides, the CDR3 is TGTGCCACCAGTGATGGGTTGAGGACTGAAGCTTTCTTT. It codes for CATSDGLRTEAFF.

V usage is TRBV2 and J usage is TRBJ2-1, with 8 bases matching TRBD1. V gave up 4 bases and J gave up 5 bases; unmatched junction bases: 7. Germline V gives CDR1 SNHLY, CDR2 FYNNEI. The CDR3 is made up of 15 amino acids. For the CDR3, the DNA is TGTGCCAGCAGTGGCGGACAGGGTCGAAACAATGAGCAGTTCTTC. It encodes CASSGGQGRNNEQFF.

The genes are TRBV5-1 and TRBJ2-2, with TRBD1 identical over 8 bases. The CDR3 totals 16 residues. Trimming cost V 1 base and J 6 bases; bases outside gene matches: 8. CDR1 and CDR2 from the germline V gene are SGHRS and YFSETQ. The CDR3 nucleotides are TGCGCCAGCAGCTTGACTCCTCCGGGACAGGCCGGGGAGCTGTTTTTT. Translated, it gives CASSLTPPGQAGELFF.

V usage is TRBV7-9 and J usage is TRBJ1-5; D unresolved. Trimming cost V 8 bases and J 0 bases, with 11 bases left between them. CDR1 SEHNR and CDR2 FQNEAQ come from the germline V gene (reference sequence). The length of the CDR3 is 14 residues. CDR3 amino acids: CASAEGTSNQPQHF. The CDR3 DNA reads TGTGCCAGCGCGGAAGGCACTAGCAATCAGCCCCAGCATTTT.

The rearrangement links TRBV5-1 to TRBJ2-5, with D perhaps matching TRBD1 (5 bases). V lost 1 base, J lost 3 bases, and 19 bases lay in between. The CDR3 is made up of 17 amino acids. Germline V gene lookup returns CDR1 SGHRS and CDR2 YFSETQ. For the CDR3, the DNA is TGCGCCAGCAGCTTGTTGCAGGGTGGTAGTAAAGAAGAGACCCAGTACTTC. Translating gives CASSLLQGGSKEETQYF.

The chain has TRBV11-2 and TRBJ1-2; D might be TRBD1 (5 bases). Trimming removed 5 bases from V and 5 bases from J, with 9 bases in between. The germline gives CDR1 SGHAT, CDR2 FQNNGV. The CDR3 length is 12 residues. The CDR3 loop reads CASSPGLYGYTF. CDR3 sequence (DNA): TGTGCCAGCAGCCCAGGGCTGTATGGCTACACCTTC.

This clone was found once. The chain uses TRBV21-1 and TRBJ2-7; the table's D call, TRBD2, was not checked against the DNA. TRBV21-1 is reported as a pseudogene. The CDR3 extends over 15 amino acids. DNA of the CDR3: TGTGCCAGCAGCGGCCTTAGCGGGAGCACGTGCGAGCAGTACTTC. Translating it yields CASSGLSGSTCEQYF.